The TCR beta chain under discussion was sequenced for a study of T cell responses to AZD1222 COVID-19 vaccine. General study findings and limits: Donor demographics were predominantly white British with a female majority; clonal diversity may be underestimated. Close to half of all spike-specific TCRs reportedly target regions of the variants that are unmutated.

Germline-derived CDR1 and CDR2 are LGHNA and YNFKEQ. The CDR3 is 15 residues long. V shed 6 bases and J 1 base; nucleotides not matched to a gene: 4. Using immunoSEQ multiplex PCR, the repertoire was profiled, and TCRdb retains in-frame clones only, with some absent. The sample consists of some 110,000 clones, roughly 84% of them appearing once. On this clone itself: Its antigen is undetermined.

Source: peripheral blood, taken 28 days after the second AZD1222 dose. This sequence joins TRBV4-2 and TRBJ2-4; 9 bases line up with TRBD2. This receptor was obtained from an adult who received the AZD1222 COVID-19 vaccine. CDR3 protein: CASSSSGMAKNIQYF. CDR3 in DNA: TGTGCCAGCAGTTCTAGCGGGATGGCCAAAAACATTCAGTACTTC.